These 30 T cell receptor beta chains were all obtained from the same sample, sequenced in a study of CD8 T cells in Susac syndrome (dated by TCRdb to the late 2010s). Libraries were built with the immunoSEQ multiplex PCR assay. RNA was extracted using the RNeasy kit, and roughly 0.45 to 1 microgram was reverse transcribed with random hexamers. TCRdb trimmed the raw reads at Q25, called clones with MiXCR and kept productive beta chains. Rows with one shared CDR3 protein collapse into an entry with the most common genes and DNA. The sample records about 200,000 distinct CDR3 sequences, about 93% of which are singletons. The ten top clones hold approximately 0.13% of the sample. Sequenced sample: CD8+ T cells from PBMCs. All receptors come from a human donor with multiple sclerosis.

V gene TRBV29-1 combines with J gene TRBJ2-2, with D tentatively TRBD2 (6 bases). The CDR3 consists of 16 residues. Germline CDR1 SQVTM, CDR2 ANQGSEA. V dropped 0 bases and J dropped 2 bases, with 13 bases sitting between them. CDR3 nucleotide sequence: TGCAGCGTTGAAGAAAGGGCGGGGAAAAACACCGGGGAGCTGTTTTTT. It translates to CSVEERAGKNTGELFF.

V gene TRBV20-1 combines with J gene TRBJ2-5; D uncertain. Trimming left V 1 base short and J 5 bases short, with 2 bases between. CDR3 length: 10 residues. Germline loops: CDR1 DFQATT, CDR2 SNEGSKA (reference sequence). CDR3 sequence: CSARVETQYF. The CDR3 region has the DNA TGCAGTGCTAGAGTGGAGACCCAGTACTTC.

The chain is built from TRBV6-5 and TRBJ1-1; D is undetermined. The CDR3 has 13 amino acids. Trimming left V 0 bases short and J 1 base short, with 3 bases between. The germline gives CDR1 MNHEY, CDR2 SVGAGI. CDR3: CASSYSANTEAFF. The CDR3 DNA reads TGTGCCAGCAGTTACTCTGCGAACACTGAAGCTTTCTTT.

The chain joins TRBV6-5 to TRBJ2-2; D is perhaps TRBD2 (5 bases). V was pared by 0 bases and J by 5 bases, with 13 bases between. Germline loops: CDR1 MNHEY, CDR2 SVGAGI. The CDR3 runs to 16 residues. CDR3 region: CASSYSGLALTGELFF. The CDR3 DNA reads TGTGCCAGCAGTTACTCGGGCCTAGCCTTAACCGGGGAGCTGTTTTTT.

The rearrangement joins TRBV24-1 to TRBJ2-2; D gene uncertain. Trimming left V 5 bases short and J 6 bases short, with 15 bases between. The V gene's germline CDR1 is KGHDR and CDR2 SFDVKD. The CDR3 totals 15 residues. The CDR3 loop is CATSGPGPNAGELFF. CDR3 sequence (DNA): TGTGCCACCAGTGGCCCCGGGCCCAACGCCGGGGAGCTGTTTTTT.

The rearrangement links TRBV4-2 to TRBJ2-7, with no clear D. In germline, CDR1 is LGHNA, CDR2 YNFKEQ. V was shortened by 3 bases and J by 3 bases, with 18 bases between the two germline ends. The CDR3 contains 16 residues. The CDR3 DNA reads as TGTGCCAGCAGCCAGACGGGTCCGGAACGGGTCTACGAGCAGTACTTC. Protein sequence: CASSQTGPERVYEQYF.

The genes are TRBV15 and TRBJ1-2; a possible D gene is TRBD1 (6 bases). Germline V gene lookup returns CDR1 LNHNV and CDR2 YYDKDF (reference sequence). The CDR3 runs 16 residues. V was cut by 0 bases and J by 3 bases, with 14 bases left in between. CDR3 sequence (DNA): TGTGCCACCAGCAGAGATTTGGGGGCAGAAGACTATGGCTACACCTTC. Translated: CATSRDLGAEDYGYTF. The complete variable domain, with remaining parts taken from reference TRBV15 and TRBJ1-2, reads DAMVIQNPRYQVTQFGKPVTLSCSQTLNHNVMYWYQQKSSQAPKLLFHYYDKDFNNEADTPDNFQSRRPNTSFCFLDIRSPGLGDTAMYLCATSRDLGAEDYGYTFGSGTRLTVV.

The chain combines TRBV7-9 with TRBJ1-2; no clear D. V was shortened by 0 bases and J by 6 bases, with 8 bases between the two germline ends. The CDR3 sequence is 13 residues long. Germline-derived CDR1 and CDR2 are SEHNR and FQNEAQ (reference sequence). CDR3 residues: CASSLAGSHGYTF. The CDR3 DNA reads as TGTGCCAGCAGCTTAGCAGGGTCCCATGGCTACACCTTC. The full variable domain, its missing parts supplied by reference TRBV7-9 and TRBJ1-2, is DTGVSQNPRHKITKRGQNVTFRCDPISEHNRLYWYRQTLGQGPEFLTYFQNEAQLEKSRLLSDRFSAERPKGSFSTLEIQRTEQGDSAMYLCASSLAGSHGYTFGSGTRLTVV.

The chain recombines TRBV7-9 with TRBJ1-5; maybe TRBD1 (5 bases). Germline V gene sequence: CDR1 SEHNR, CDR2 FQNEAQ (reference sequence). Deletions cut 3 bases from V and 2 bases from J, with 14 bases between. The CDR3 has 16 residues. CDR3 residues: CASSFWTGGGNQPQHF. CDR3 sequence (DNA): TGTGCCAGCAGCTTCTGGACCGGGGGTGGCAATCAGCCCCAGCATTTT.

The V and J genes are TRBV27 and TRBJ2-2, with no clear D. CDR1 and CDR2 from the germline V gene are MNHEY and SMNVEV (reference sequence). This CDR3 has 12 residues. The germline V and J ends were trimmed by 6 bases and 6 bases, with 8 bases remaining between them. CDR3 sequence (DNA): TGTGCCAGCAGCGTACTCGCCGGGGAGCTGTTTTTT. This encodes CASSVLAGELFF.

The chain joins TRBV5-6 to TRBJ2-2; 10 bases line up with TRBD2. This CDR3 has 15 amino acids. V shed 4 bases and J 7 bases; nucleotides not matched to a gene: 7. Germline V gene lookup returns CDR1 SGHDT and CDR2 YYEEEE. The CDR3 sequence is CASSLAGVRIGELFF. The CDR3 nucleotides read TGTGCCAGCAGCCTAGCGGGAGTAAGAATCGGGGAGCTGTTTTTT.

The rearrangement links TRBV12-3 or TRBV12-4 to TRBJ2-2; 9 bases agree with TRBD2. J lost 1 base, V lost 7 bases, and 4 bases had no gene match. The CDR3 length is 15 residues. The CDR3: CASTFSGGNTGELFF. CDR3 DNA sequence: TGTGCCAGCACCTTTAGCGGGGGGAACACCGGGGAGCTGTTTTTT.

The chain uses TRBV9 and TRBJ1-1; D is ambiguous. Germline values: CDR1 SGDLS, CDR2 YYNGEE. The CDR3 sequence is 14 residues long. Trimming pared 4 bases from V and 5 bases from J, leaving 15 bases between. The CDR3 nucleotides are TGTGCCAGCAGCCTTTCGGGAGCGGGGACTGAAGCTTTCTTT. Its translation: CASSLSGAGTEAFF.

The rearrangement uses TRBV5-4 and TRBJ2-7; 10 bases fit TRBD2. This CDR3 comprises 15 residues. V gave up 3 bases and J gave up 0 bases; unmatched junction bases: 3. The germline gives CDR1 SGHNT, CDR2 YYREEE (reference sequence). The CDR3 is CASSYSGRVSYEQYF. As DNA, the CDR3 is TGTGCCAGCAGCTACAGCGGGAGGGTCTCCTACGAGCAGTACTTC.

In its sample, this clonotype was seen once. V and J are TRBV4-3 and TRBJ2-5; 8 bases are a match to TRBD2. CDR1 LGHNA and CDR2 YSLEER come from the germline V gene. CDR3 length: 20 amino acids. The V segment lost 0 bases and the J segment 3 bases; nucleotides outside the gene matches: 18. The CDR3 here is CASSQETPWVGIAGKETQYF. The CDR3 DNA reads TGCGCCAGCAGCCAAGAAACCCCCTGGGTCGGCATAGCGGGAAAAGAGACCCAGTACTTC.

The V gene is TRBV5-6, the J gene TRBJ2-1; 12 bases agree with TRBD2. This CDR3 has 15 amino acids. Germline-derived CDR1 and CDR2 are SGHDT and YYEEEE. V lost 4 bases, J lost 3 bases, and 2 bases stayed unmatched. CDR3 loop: CASSRLAGDYNEQFF. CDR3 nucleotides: TGTGCCAGCAGCCGACTAGCGGGGGACTACAATGAGCAGTTCTTC.

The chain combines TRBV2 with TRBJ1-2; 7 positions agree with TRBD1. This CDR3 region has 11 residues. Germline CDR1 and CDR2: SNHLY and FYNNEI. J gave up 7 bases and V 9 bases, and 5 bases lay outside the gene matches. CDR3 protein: CARHDRAGYTF. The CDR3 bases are TGTGCCAGACACGACAGGGCTGGCTACACCTTC.

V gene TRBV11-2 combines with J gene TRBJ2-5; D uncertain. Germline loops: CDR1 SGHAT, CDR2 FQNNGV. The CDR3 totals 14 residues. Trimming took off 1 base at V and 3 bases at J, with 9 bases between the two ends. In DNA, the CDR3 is TGTGCCAGCAGCTTAGGCACCCCCGAAGAGACCCAGTACTTC. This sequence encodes CASSLGTPEETQYF.

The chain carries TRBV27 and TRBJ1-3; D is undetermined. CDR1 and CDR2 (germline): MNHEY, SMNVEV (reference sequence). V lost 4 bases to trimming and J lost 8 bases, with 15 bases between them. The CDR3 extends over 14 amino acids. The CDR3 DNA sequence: TGTGCCAGCAGTTCCCTCGCCGGCCGGGACACCATATATTTT. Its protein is CASSSLAGRDTIYF.

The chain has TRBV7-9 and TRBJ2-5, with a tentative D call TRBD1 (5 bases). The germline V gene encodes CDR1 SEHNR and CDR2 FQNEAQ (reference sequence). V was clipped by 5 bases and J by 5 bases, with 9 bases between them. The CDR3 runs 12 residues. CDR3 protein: CASSRDSETQYF. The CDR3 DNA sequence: TGTGCCAGCAGCCGCGACAGCGAGACCCAGTACTTC.

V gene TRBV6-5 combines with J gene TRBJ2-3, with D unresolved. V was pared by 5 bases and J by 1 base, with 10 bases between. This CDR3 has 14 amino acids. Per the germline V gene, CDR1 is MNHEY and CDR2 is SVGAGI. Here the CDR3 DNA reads TGTGCCAGCAGTCCCCTAAGGGGCACAGATACGCAGTATTTT. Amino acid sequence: CASSPLRGTDTQYF.

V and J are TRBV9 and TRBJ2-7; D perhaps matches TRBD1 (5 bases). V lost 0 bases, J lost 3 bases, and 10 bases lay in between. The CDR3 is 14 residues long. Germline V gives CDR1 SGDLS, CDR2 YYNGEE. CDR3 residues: CASSVGPTDYEQYF. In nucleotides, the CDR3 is TGTGCCAGCAGCGTAGGCCCGACAGACTACGAGCAGTACTTC.

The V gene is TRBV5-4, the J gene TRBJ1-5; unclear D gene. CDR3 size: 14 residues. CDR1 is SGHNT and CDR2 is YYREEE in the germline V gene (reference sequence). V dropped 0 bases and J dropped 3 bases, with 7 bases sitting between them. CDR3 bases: TGTGCCAGCAGCTTGGGGCCTTTCAATCAGCCCCAGCATTTT. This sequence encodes CASSLGPFNQPQHF. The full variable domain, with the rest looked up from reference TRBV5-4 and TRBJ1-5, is ETGVTQSPTHLIKTRGQQVTLRCSSQSGHNTVSWYQQALGQGPQFIFQYYREEENGRGNFPPRFSGLQFPNYSSELNVNALELDDSALYLCASSLGPFNQPQHFGDGTRLSIL.

The CDR3 spells CASRGSGTDGNTIYF. The DNA for the CDR3 is TGTGCCAGCAGGGGTTCCGGGACGGATGGAAACACCATATATTTT. The chain joins TRBV9 to TRBJ1-3; tentatively, D is TRBD1 (5 bases). Trimming shortened V by 5 bases and J by 3 bases, and 15 bases separated the two germline ends. Looked up from germline, CDR1 is SGDLS and CDR2 is YYNGEE. The CDR3 totals 15 residues.

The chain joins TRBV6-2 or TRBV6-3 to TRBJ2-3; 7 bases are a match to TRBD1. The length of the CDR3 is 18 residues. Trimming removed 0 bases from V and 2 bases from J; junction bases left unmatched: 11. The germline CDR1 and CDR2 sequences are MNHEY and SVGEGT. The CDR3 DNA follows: TGTGCCAGCAGTTACTCCGTCCGGGACAGCAGAGACACAGATACGCAGTATTTT. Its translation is CASSYSVRDSRDTDTQYF.

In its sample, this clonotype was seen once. Here the CDR3 reads CASNMGGGTEAFF. The DNA for the CDR3 is TGTGCCAGTAATATGGGAGGGGGCACTGAAGCTTTCTTT. This rearrangement joins TRBV19 to TRBJ1-1; TRBD1 is a possible D gene (6 bases). Deletions cut 7 bases from V and 4 bases from J, with 13 bases between. The CDR3 extends over 13 amino acids. Germline loops: CDR1 LNHDA, CDR2 SQIVND (reference sequence).

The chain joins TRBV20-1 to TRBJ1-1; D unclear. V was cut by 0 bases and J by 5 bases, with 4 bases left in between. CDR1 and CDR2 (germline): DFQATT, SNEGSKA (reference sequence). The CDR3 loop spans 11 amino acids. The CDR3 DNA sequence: TGCAGTGCTAGAGATGGGACTGAAGCTTTCTTT. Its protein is CSARDGTEAFF.

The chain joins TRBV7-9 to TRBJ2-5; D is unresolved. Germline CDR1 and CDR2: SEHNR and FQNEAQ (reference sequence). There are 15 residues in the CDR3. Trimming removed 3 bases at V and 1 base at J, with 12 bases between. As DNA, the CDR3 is TGTGCCAGCAGCTTTTCTGGGTCCGTCCAAGAGACCCAGTACTTC. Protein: CASSFSGSVQETQYF.

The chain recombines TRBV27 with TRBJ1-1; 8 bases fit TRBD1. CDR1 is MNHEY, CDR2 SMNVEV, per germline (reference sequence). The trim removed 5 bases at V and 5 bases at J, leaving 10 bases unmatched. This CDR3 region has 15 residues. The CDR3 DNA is TGTGCCAGCAGTGAGCTTGGACAGGGTCTTACTGAAGCTTTCTTT. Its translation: CASSELGQGLTEAFF.

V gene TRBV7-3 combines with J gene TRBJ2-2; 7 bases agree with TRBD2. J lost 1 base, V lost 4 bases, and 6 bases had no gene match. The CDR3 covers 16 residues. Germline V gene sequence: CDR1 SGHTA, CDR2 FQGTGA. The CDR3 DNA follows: TGTGCCAGCAGCTCCACCGGGACTATGAACACCGGGGAGCTGTTTTTT. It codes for CASSSTGTMNTGELFF.